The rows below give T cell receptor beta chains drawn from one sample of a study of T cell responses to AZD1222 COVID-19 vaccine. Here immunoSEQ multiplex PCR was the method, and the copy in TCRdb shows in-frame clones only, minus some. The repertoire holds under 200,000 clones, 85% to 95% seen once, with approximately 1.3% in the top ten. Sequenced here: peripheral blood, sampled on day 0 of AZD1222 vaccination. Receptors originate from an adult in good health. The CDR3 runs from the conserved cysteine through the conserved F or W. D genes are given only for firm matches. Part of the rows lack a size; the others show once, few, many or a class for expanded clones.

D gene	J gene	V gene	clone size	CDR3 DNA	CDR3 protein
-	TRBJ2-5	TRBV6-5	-	TGTGCCAGCAGTTACTCGAGAGGGGCTCTTAGGGGGACCCAGTACTTC	CASSYSRGALRGTQYF
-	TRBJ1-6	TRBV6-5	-	TGTGCCAGCCTACCGGGTTGGGGAAATTCACCCCTCCACTTT	CASLPGWGNSPLHF
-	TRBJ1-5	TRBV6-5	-	TGTGCCAGCAGTTACAGGACACCGGAGAATCAGCCCCAGCATTTT	CASSYRTPENQPQHF
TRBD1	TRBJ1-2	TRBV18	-	TGTGCCAGCTCGCCGGGACAGGGAACCTATGGCTACACCTTC	CASSPGQGTYGYTF
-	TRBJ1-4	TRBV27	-	TGTGCCAGCAGTTTGTGGGCAACTAATGAAAAACTGTTTTTT	CASSLWATNEKLFF
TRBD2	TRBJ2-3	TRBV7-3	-	TGTGCCAGCAGTTTTACTAGCGGGGGCACAGATACGCAGTATTTT	CASSFTSGGTDTQYF
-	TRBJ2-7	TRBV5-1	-	TGCGCCAGCAGCTTCGCCGGGACGGGGTCCTACGAGCAGTACTTC	CASSFAGTGSYEQYF
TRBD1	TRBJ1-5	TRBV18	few	TGTGCCAGCTCACCAACGGGACAGGGGGTAAATCAGCCCCAGCATTTT	CASSPTGQGVNQPQHF
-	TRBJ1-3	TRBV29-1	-	TGCAGCGTCTCATCGACCGGCTCTGGAAACACCATATATTTT	CSVSSTGSGNTIYF
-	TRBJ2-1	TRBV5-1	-	TGCGCCAGCCTGTACACGCCGAGCTCCTACAATGAGCAGTTCTTC	CASLYTPSSYNEQFF
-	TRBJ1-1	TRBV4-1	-	TGCGCCAGCAGCCTCGGACAGCTCCTTGAAGCTTTCTTT	CASSLGQLLEAFF
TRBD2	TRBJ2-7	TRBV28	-	TGTGCCAGCACCTTAGCGGGGGCCAACTACGAGCAGTACTTC	CASTLAGANYEQYF
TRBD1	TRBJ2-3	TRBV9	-	TGTGCCAGCAGGGAGGGACAGGAGGGAGATACGCAGTATTTT	CASREGQEGDTQYF